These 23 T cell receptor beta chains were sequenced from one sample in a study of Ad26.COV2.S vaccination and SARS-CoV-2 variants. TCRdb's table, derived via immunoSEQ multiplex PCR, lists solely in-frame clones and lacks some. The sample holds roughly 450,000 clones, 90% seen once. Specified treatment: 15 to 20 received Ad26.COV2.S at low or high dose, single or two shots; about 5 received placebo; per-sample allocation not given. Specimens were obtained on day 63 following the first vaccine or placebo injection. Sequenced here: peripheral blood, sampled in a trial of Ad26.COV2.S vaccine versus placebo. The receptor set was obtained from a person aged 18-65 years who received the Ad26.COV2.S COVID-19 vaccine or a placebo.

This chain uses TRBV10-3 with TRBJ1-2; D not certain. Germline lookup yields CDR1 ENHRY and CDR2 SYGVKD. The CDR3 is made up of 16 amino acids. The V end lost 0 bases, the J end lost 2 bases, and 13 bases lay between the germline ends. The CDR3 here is CAISESGGIPNYGYTF. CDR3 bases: TGTGCCATCAGTGAGTCGGGAGGGATTCCGAACTATGGCTACACCTTC.

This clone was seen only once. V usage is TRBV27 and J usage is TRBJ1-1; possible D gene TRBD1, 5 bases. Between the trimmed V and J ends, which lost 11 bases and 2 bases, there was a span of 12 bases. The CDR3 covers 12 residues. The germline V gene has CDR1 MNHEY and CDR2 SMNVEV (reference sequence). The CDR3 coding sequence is TGTGCCTCGAGTAGGGGAAACACTGAAGCTTTCTTT. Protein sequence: CASSRGNTEAFF.

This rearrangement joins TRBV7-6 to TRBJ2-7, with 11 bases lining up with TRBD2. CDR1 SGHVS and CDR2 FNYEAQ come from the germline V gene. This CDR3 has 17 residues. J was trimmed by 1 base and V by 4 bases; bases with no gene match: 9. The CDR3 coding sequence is TGTGCCAGCAGCTCTCTACCGGGACTAGCGGATTCCTACGAGCAGTACTTC. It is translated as CASSSLPGLADSYEQYF.

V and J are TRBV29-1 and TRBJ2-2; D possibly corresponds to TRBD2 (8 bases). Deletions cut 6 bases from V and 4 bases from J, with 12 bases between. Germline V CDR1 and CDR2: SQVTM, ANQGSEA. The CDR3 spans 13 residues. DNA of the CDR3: TGCAGCGTCGGGGGGGACAGCACCGGGGAGCTGTTTTTT. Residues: CSVGGDSTGELFF.

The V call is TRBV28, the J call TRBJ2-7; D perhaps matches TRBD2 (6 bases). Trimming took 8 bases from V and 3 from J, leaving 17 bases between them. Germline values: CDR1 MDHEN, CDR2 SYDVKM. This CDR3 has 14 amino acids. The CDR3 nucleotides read TGTGCCAGCTCCGCCCGGGGGACGGACTACGAGCAGTACTTC. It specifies CASSARGTDYEQYF. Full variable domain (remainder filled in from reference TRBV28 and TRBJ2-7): DVKVTQSSRYLVKRTGEKVFLECVQDMDHENMFWYRQDPGLGLRLIYFSYDVKMKEKGDIPEGYSVSREKKERFSLILESASTNQTSMYLCASSARGTDYEQYFGPGTRLTVT.

The CDR3 DNA sequence: TGTGCCACCAGCCCAGACAGTTCCCGCACAGATACGCAGTATTTT. Its translation is CATSPDSSRTDTQYF. This chain joins TRBV15 and TRBJ2-3, with D possibly being TRBD1 (5 bases). The V and J ends lost 5 bases and 1 base respectively, with 13 bases between them. The CDR3 consists of 15 residues. Germline CDR1 is LNHNV and CDR2 is YYDKDF (reference sequence). Supplemented by reference TRBV15 and TRBJ2-3, the full variable domain reads DAMVIQNPRYQVTQFGKPVTLSCSQTLNHNVMYWYQQKSSQAPKLLFHYYDKDFNNEADTPDNFQSRRPNTSFCFLDIRSPGLGDTAMYLCATSPDSSRTDTQYFGPGTRLTVL.

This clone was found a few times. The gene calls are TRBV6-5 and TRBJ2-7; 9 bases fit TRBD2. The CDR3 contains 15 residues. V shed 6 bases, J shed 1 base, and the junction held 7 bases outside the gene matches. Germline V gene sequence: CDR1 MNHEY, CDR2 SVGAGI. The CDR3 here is CASSIAGEGSYEQYF. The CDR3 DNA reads TGTGCCAGCAGCATAGCGGGGGAGGGATCCTACGAGCAGTACTTC.

CDR3 sequence: CAWTGALNQPQHF. The CDR3 DNA follows: TGTGCCTGGACAGGGGCCCTCAATCAGCCCCAGCATTTT. The rearrangement uses TRBV30 and TRBJ1-5; D might be TRBD1 (6 bases). Germline lookup yields CDR1 GTSNPN and CDR2 SVGIG (reference sequence). V lost 4 bases and J lost 3, with 10 bases in between. The CDR3 is made up of 13 amino acids. Based on the CDR3 plus reference TRBV30 and TRBJ1-5, the full variable domain is SQTIHQWPATLVQPVGSPLSLECTVEGTSNPNLYWYRQAAGRGLQLLFYSVGIGQISSEVPQNLSASRPQDRQFILSSKKLLLSDSGFYLCAWTGALNQPQHFGDGTRLSIL.

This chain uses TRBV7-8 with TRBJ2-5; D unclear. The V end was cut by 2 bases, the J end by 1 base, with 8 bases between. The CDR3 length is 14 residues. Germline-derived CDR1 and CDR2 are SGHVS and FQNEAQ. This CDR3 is CASSLFAVQETQYF. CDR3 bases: TGTGCCAGCAGCTTATTTGCGGTCCAAGAGACCCAGTACTTC.

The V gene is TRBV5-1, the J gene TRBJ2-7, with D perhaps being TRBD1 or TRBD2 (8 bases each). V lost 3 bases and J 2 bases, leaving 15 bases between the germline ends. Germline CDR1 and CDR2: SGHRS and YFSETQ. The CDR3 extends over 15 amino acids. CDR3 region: CASSSGGTGTYEQYF. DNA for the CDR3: TGCGCCAGCAGCTCGGGAGGGACAGGCACCTACGAGCAGTACTTC.

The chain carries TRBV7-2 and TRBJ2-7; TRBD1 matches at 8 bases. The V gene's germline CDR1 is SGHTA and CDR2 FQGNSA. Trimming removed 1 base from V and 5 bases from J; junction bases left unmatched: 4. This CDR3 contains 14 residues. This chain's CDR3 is CASSLVQGAHEQYF. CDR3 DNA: TGTGCCAGCAGCTTAGTTCAGGGGGCCCACGAGCAGTACTTC.

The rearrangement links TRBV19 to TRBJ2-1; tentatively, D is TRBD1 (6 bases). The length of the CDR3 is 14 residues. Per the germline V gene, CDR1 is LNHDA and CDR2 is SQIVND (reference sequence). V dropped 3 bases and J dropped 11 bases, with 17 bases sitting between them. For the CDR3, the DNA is TGTGCCAGTAGTATGGGCCCAAGCAGGGGCAAGCAGTTCTTC. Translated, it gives CASSMGPSRGKQFF.

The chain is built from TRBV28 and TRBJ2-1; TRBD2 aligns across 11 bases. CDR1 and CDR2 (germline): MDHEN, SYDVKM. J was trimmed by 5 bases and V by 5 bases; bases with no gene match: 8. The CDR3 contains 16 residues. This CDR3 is CASSRTGTSGHNEQFF. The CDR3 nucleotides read TGTGCCAGCAGTCGAACCGGGACTAGCGGTCACAATGAGCAGTTCTTC.

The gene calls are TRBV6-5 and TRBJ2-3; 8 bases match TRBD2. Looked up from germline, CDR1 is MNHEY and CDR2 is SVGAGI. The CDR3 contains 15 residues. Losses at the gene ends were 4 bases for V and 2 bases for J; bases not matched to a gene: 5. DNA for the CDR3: TGTGCCAGCAGTTCCGTAGCGGGGCCCACAGATACGCAGTATTTT. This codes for CASSSVAGPTDTQYF.

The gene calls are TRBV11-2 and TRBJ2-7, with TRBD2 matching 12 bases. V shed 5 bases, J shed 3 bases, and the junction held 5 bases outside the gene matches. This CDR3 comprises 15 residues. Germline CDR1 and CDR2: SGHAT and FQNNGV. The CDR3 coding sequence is TGTGCCAGCAGCCTAGCGGGAGGGGAATTCTACGAGCAGTACTTC. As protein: CASSLAGGEFYEQYF.

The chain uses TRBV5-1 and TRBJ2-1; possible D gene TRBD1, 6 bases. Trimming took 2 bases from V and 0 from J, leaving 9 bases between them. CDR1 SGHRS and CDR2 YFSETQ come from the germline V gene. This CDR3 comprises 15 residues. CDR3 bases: TGCGCCAGCAGCTTTCGGGACACCTCCTACAATGAGCAGTTCTTC. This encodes CASSFRDTSYNEQFF.

The CDR3 loop reads CSVEIRVGNEQFF. Here the CDR3 DNA reads TGCAGCGTTGAGATCCGGGTAGGCAATGAGCAGTTCTTC. V is TRBV29-1 and J is TRBJ2-1, with D unresolved. Germline CDR1 is SQVTM and CDR2 is ANQGSEA. V dropped 3 bases and J dropped 6 bases, with 12 bases sitting between them. The CDR3 sequence is 13 residues long.

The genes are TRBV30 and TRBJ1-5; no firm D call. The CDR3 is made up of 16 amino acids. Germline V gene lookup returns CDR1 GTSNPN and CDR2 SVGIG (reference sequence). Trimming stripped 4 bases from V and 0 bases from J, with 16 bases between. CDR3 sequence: CAWNGSRSYSNQPQHF. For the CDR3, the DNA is TGTGCCTGGAATGGCAGTCGATCCTATAGCAATCAGCCCCAGCATTTT.

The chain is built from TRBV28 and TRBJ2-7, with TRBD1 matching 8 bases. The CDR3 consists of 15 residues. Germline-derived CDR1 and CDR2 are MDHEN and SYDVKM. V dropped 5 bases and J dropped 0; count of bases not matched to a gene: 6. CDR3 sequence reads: CASSVDRGSSYEQYF. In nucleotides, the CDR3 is TGTGCCAGCAGTGTCGACAGGGGAAGCTCCTACGAGCAGTACTTC.

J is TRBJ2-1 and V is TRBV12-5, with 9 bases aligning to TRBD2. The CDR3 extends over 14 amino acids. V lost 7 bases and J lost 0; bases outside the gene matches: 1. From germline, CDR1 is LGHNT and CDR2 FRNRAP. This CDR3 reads CASAGLASYNEQFF. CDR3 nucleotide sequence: TGTGCTAGTGCGGGACTAGCCTCCTACAATGAGCAGTTCTTC.

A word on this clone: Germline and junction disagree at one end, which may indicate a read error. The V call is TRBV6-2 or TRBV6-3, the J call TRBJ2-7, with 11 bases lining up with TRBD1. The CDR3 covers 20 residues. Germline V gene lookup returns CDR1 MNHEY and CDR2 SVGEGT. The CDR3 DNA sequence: TGTGCCAGCAGCAATACCGGGACAGGGGGGAGAAAATCCTCCCTATACGAGCAGTACTTT. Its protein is CASSNTGTGGRKSSLYEQYF.

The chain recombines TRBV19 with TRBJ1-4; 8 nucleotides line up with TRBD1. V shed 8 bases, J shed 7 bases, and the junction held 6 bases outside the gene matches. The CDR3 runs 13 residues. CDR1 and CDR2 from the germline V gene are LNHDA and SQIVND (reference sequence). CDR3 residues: CASSSDRAEKLFF. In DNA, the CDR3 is TGTGCCAGTTCGTCGGACAGGGCTGAAAAACTGTTTTTT.

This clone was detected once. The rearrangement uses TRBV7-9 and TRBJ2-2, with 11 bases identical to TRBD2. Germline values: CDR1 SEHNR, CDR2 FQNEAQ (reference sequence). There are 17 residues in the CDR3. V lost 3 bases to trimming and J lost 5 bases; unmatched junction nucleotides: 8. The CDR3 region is CASSFYQGLAETGELFF. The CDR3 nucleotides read TGTGCCAGCAGCTTTTATCAGGGACTAGCGGAGACCGGGGAGCTGTTTTTT.